A selection of T cell receptor beta chains follows, all from one sample in a study of cytomegalovirus exposure and HLA in healthy donors. Profiling relied on immunoSEQ multiplex PCR, and the TCRdb table lists in-frame clones only, not all of them. This sample has a few hundred thousand clones, with about 78% found just once. The sample taken for sequencing was PBMCs. The receptor set was obtained from a woman in her 30s in good health and CMV-seronegative. CDR3s include the opening cysteine and the closing phenylalanine or tryptophan. The D gene is left open where the match is weak. Size values are once, few and many counts, or a class for expanded clones, and some rows have none.

TRBJ1-1 | NA | NA | TRBV19 | TGTGCCAGTAGATATGGAACGGGGGGGGTAGCTTTCTTT | CASRYGTGGVAFF
TRBJ2-5 | NA | NA | TRBV5-1 | TGCGCCAGCAGCTCCCAGGGTTCTTGGGAGACCCAGTACTTC | CASSSQGSWETQYF
TRBJ1-5 | NA | NA | TRBV27 | TGTGCCAGCAGCACACAAGGGGGTTTCGGCAATCAGCCCCAGCATTTT | CASSTQGGFGNQPQHF
TRBJ1-1 | NA | few | TRBV27 | TGTGCCAGCAGTTTGTCGCCCAGGGTGGTCACTGAAGCTTTCTTT | CASSLSPRVVTEAFF
TRBJ1-2 | TRBD1 | few | TRBV28 | TGTGCCAGCAGCCCTACAGGGGTAGGGGGCTACACCTTC | CASSPTGVGGYTF
TRBJ2-3 | TRBD2 | medium-sized | TRBV5-6 | TGTGCCAGCAGCTCGACCGGGACTAGTGAGACAGATACGCAGTATTTT | CASSSTGTSETDTQYF
TRBJ1-3 | NA | NA | TRBV15 | TGTGCCACCAGCAGAGACGCGTACTCTGGAAACACCATATATTTT | CATSRDAYSGNTIYF
TRBJ1-4 | NA | NA | TRBV27 | TGTGCCAGCACCATTGGCGGGGGAACTAATGAAAAACTGTTTTTT | CASTIGGGTNEKLFF
TRBJ1-1 | NA | NA | TRBV30 | TGTGCCTGGAGTGAAGGGGCCGAGAGTGAAGCTTTCTTT | CAWSEGAESEAFF
TRBJ2-7 | TRBD1 | NA | TRBV18 | TGTGCCAGCTCACCACTACAGGGGGGCTCCTACGAGCAGTACTTC | CASSPLQGGSYEQYF
TRBJ2-5 | NA | few | TRBV5-1 | TGCGCCAGCAGCTTGCAGGGTCTTAACCAAGAGACCCAGTACTTC | CASSLQGLNQETQYF
TRBJ2-7 | TRBD1 | NA | TRBV7-2 | TGTGCCAGCAGCCGACCGGGACAGACAAGCTACGAGCAGTACTTC | CASSRPGQTSYEQYF
TRBJ2-5 | NA | few | TRBV6-1 | TGTGCCAGCAGTGCCCTTGTGAGGGTAGGGGAGACCCAGTACTTC | CASSALVRVGETQYF
TRBJ1-1 | NA | once | TRBV28 | TGTGCCAGCAGTTTATTTCAGGGGTTCGACACTGAAGCTTTCTTT | CASSLFQGFDTEAFF
TRBJ2-7 | NA | NA | TRBV7-8 | TGTGCCAGCAGCTTCCCCTACGCCGGCGGTAAAACCTACGAGCAGTACTTC | CASSFPYAGGKTYEQYF
TRBJ2-3 | TRBD2 | once | TRBV6-1 | TGTGCCAGCAGTGAACCGGTAGCGGGGGTGAACACAGATACGCAGTATTTT | CASSEPVAGVNTDTQYF
TRBJ1-5 | TRBD1 | NA | TRBV7-6 | TGTGCCAGCAGCCCGAGGCAGGGGGGAGGTCAGCCCCAGCATTTT | CASSPRQGGGQPQHF
TRBJ2-1 | TRBD2 | once | TRBV5-6 | TGTGCCAGCAGCTTGTTGGGGGGGGACGCCTACAATGAGCAGTTCTTC | CASSLLGGDAYNEQFF
TRBJ2-3 | NA | NA | TRBV7-9 | TGTGCCAGCAGCTATGGGCCAGGGGATACGCAGTATTTT | CASSYGPGDTQYF
TRBJ2-7 | TRBD1 | NA | TRBV6-5 | TGTGCCAGCAGCTTCGGACAGGGTCGAGAGCAGTACTTC | CASSFGQGREQYF
TRBJ2-7 | TRBD2 | NA | TRBV5-1 | TGCGCCAGCAGCACATCCGGGACTAGTTTTTACGAGCAGTACTTC | CASSTSGTSFYEQYF
TRBJ1-4 | NA | NA | TRBV30 | TGTGCCTGGGGCCAGGGGTGGGGTAAGGAAAAACTGTTTTTT | CAWGQGWGKEKLFF
TRBJ2-5 | TRBD2 | NA | TRBV4-1 | TGCGCCAGCAGCCAAGGGCTAGCGGGGGGGCAAGAGACCCAGTACTTC | CASSQGLAGGQETQYF
TRBJ2-2 | NA | few | TRBV7-7 | TGTGCCAGCAGCTCCGGACAGCAAGACACCGGGGAGCTGTTTTTT | CASSSGQQDTGELFF
TRBJ1-2 | NA | NA | TRBV19 | TGTGCCAGTAGTATAAAGGTCCTAACAGGTGGCTACACCTTC | CASSIKVLTGGYTF
TRBJ1-1 | TRBD1 | NA | TRBV6-5 | TGTGCCAGCAGTTACCGGGACAGGAACACTGAAGCTTTCTTT | CASSYRDRNTEAFF
TRBJ1-1 | NA | NA | TRBV5-1 | TGCGCCAGCAGCTTGCTGCTCCAGAGGCTTGGGGGGTCCACTGAAGCTTTCTTT | CASSLLLQRLGGSTEAFF
TRBJ2-2 | NA | NA | TRBV2 | TGTGCCAGCAAGACGGGAGATCAGCCCGGGGAGCTGTTTTTT | CASKTGDQPGELFF
TRBJ2-2 | NA | few | TRBV6-5 | TGTGCCAGCAGTTACTTTAGGACACGAGTCACCGGGGAGCTGTTTTTT | CASSYFRTRVTGELFF
TRBJ2-2 | TRBD2 | NA | TRBV7-2 | TGTGCCAGCAGCTTAGTTGGATCTAGCGGGGGGAACACCGGGGAGCTGTTTTTT | CASSLVGSSGGNTGELFF
TRBJ1-3 | NA | NA | TRBV6-6 | TGTGCCAGCATCCTGGGGGGGGCGGGAAACACCATATATTTT | CASILGGAGNTIYF
TRBJ1-2 | TRBD1 | NA | TRBV2 | TGTGCCAGCAGTGTCTCACAGGGGGCGTATGGCTACACCTTC | CASSVSQGAYGYTF
TRBJ1-4 | NA | NA | TRBV6-1 | TGTGCCAGCAGAGACGACAGCTATGAAAAACTGTTTTTT | CASRDDSYEKLFF
TRBJ2-5 | NA | NA | TRBV10-3 | TGTGCCCTCCACCCAAACAGGGCCTCTCTTCAAGAGACCCAGTACTTC | CALHPNRASLQETQYF
TRBJ2-7 | TRBD2 | NA | TRBV27 | TGTGCCAGCAGCTTGAGGGGACTAGCGGCCTCCTACGAGCAGTACTTC | CASSLRGLAASYEQYF
TRBJ2-3 | TRBD1 | NA | TRBV15 | TGTGCCACCAGCAGTTACAGGGGAACTCAGGCAGATACGCAGTATTTT | CATSSYRGTQADTQYF
TRBJ1-2 | TRBD1 | NA | TRBV2 | TGTGCCAGCAGGTGGGACAGAGACTATGGCTACACCTTC | CASRWDRDYGYTF
TRBJ1-3 | NA | NA | TRBV2 | TGTGCCAGCAGTGAATTTGGGGCGGCGGGAAACACCATATATTTT | CASSEFGAAGNTIYF
TRBJ2-7 | NA | NA | TRBV27 | TGTGCCAGCAGAAATGGGGCGCTACTGCCCTACGAGCAGTACTTC | CASRNGALLPYEQYF
TRBJ2-5 | TRBD1 | few | TRBV5-1 | TGCGCCAGCAGCTTGGCCAGTATGGGACAGGGTAGGGTTGTCGGATACCAAGAGACCCAGTACTTC | CASSLASMGQGRVVGYQETQYF
TRBJ2-3 | NA | few | TRBV5-6 | TGTGCCAGCAGCTCCGTGGCAGGGGTCCTGGATACGCAGTATTTT | CASSSVAGVLDTQYF
TRBJ2-6 | TRBD1 | NA | TRBV7-6 | TGTGCCAGCAGCTTAGGGGCAGGGGGCTTCTCTGGGGCCAACGTCCTGACTTTC | CASSLGAGGFSGANVLTF
TRBJ2-3 | NA | NA | TRBV5-1 | TGCGCCAGCAGCTTGGAGTACGCTAGCGCGACAGATACGCAGTATTTT | CASSLEYASATDTQYF
TRBJ1-4 | NA | once | TRBV9 | TGTGCCAGCAGCGTGACGGGGAGAGTGACTAATGAAAAACTGTTTTTT | CASSVTGRVTNEKLFF
TRBJ2-5 | NA | NA | TRBV20-1 | TGCAGTGCTATTAGGGGCGAGACCCAGTACTTC | CSAIRGETQYF
TRBJ1-2 | NA | NA | TRBV13 | TGTGCCAGCAGCTTATCCAGGGAATGGTACGGCTACACCTTC | CASSLSREWYGYTF
TRBJ1-2 | TRBD1 | NA | TRBV28 | TGTGCCAGCAGACGCCCCCCAGGGACAGGGCTGGGTGGCTACACCTTC | CASRRPPGTGLGGYTF
TRBJ2-5 | TRBD2 | once | TRBV9 | TGTGCCAGCAGCCGGGGGGGGCGGGAGACCCAGTACTTC | CASSRGGRETQYF
TRBJ2-7 | NA | NA | TRBV5-1 | TGCGCCAGCAGCTTGGCGGCGGGCGAAGTCTACGAGCAGTACTTC | CASSLAAGEVYEQYF
TRBJ2-1 | TRBD2 | NA | TRBV12-5 | TGTGCTAGTGGTTTGGGACTAGCGGGGTACAATGAGCAGTTCTTC | CASGLGLAGYNEQFF
TRBJ2-5 | TRBD2 | NA | TRBV28 | TGTGCCAGCAGTTCCCCGCGACTAGCGGGGGCCCACCAGTACTTC | CASSSPRLAGAHQYF
TRBJ2-3 | NA | few | TRBV5-1 | TGCGCCAGCAGCTTATCAGTTCCTAGCACAGATACGCAGTATTTT | CASSLSVPSTDTQYF
TRBJ2-3 | TRBD2 | NA | TRBV10-3 | TGTGCCATCAGTGAGGGGGAAGCGGGGGAGATTGGAGATACGCAGTATTTT | CAISEGEAGEIGDTQYF
TRBJ2-7 | NA | few | TRBV28 | TGTGCCAGCAGTTCTAAACCAGCTAGCTTTAACGAGCAGTACTTC | CASSSKPASFNEQYF
TRBJ2-7 | TRBD2 | NA | TRBV6-5 | TGTGCCAGCAGTTACTCGGGACTAGCGGCCTCCTACGAGCAGTACTTC | CASSYSGLAASYEQYF
TRBJ2-4 | NA | NA | TRBV5-6 | TGTGCCAGCAGCTTTTCGGCGGCGGGGAAAAATTGGGACATTCAGTACTTC | CASSFSAAGKNWDIQYF
TRBJ1-1 | NA | NA | TRBV28 | TGTGCCAGCAGTTCCCGAACAGGGATCAACACTGAAGCTTTCTTT | CASSSRTGINTEAFF
TRBJ2-1 | NA | NA | TRBV6-4 | TGTGCCAGCAGCCCGGGAGCCACCTACAATGAGCAGTTCTTC | CASSPGATYNEQFF
TRBJ1-1 | NA | NA | TRBV7-2 | TGTGCCAGCAGCTTGATGTGGGGAGGGGACACTGAAGCTTTCTTT | CASSLMWGGDTEAFF